A single sample gave rise to the 4 T cell receptor beta chains below, sequenced in a study of OX40 agonist ivuxolimab in advanced cancers. Clones were sequenced by immunoSEQ multiplex PCR, and TCRdb holds only the in-frame ones, with some missing. The repertoire holds roughly 50,000 clones, 75% to 90% seen once, with under 15% in the top ten. This material consisted of CD4+ or CD8+ T cells sorted from blood, taken in a trial of the OX40 agonist ivuxolimab. These receptors all stem from an adult with an advanced solid tumor such as melanoma, head and neck, liver or kidney cancer.

The rearrangement joins TRBV4-2 to TRBJ1-2, with a tentative D call TRBD1 (5 bases). This CDR3 is built from 15 residues. V was pared by 3 bases and J by 5 bases, with 16 bases between. Germline V lookup: CDR1 LGHNA, CDR2 YNFKEQ. CDR3 sequence reads: CASSQDNGGGYGYTF. Written as DNA, the CDR3 is TGTGCCAGCAGCCAGGACAATGGGGGTGGGTATGGCTACACCTTC.

The chain carries TRBV15 and TRBJ1-2; the D is unclear. CDR3 size: 14 residues. V dropped 0 bases and J dropped 4 bases, with 9 bases sitting between them. Germline loops: CDR1 LNHNV, CDR2 YYDKDF (reference sequence). CDR3 nucleotides: TGTGCCACCAGCAGAGATAAGCGGAGCTATGGCTACACCTTC. The encoded protein is CATSRDKRSYGYTF.

The genes are TRBV9 and TRBJ1-5; D is unresolved. The CDR3 extends over 13 amino acids. The V gene's germline CDR1 is SGDLS and CDR2 YYNGEE. Trimming removed 0 bases at V and 5 bases at J, with 6 bases between. CDR3 bases: TGTGCCAGCAGCGTAGACCCCGATCAGCCCCAGCATTTT. It translates to CASSVDPDQPQHF.

The chain links TRBV7-6 to TRBJ2-7, with TRBD2 as a possible D gene (5 bases). Per the germline V gene, CDR1 is SGHVS and CDR2 is FNYEAQ. This CDR3 has 15 residues. Trimming left V 0 bases short and J 1 base short, with 10 bases between. The CDR3 is CASSLAGGRSYEQYF. The CDR3 bases are TGTGCCAGCAGCTTAGCTGGCGGGCGATCCTACGAGCAGTACTTC.